The rows below give T cell receptor beta chains drawn from one sample of a study of cytomegalovirus exposure and HLA in healthy donors. Produced via immunoSEQ multiplex PCR; TCRdb's table is partial and in-frame only. This sample has some 60,000 clones, with around 96% found just once. Sequencing used PBMCs. These TCRs come from a man younger than 35 in good health and CMV-seropositive. The CDR3 runs from the conserved cysteine through the conserved F or W. Fields, in order: V gene, clone size, D gene, J gene, CDR3 DNA, CDR3 protein. D genes are given only for firm matches. For some rows the clone size is stated as once, few or many, or as a class when expanded; others skip it.

v_call: TRBV7-2
clone_size: .
d_call: TRBD2
j_call: TRBJ2-3
cdr3_nt: TGTGCCAGCAGCCCGGGGCGGGAGCCAGATACGCAGTATTTT
cdr3_aa: CASSPGREPDTQYF

v_call: TRBV27
clone_size: .
d_call: TRBD1
j_call: TRBJ1-2
cdr3_nt: TGTGCCAGCAGTTTAGTCCCCACAGGGGGCGGAGGCTACACCTTC
cdr3_aa: CASSLVPTGGGGYTF

v_call: TRBV28
clone_size: .
d_call: TRBD1
j_call: TRBJ1-6
cdr3_nt: TGTGCCAGCAGTTTTGGGCAGGGGGCTTATTCACCCCTCCACTTT
cdr3_aa: CASSFGQGAYSPLHF

v_call: TRBV25-1
clone_size: .
d_call: TRBD1
j_call: TRBJ1-4
cdr3_nt: TGTGCCAGCAGCGATCTCAGAGGGACAGATGTAGAAAAACTGTTTTTT
cdr3_aa: CASSDLRGTDVEKLFF

v_call: TRBV6-4
clone_size: .
d_call: .
j_call: TRBJ2-3
cdr3_nt: TGTGCCAGCAGTGAATGGGGGGGCAGCACAGATACGCAGTATTTT
cdr3_aa: CASSEWGGSTDTQYF

v_call: TRBV5-6
clone_size: .
d_call: TRBD1
j_call: TRBJ1-2
cdr3_nt: TGTGCCAGCAGCTTGCTTCTGTATAGGTTTCAGGGGGAAAACTATGGCTACACCTTC
cdr3_aa: CASSLLLYRFQGENYGYTF

v_call: TRBV7-2
clone_size: .
d_call: .
j_call: TRBJ2-3
cdr3_nt: TGTGCCAGCAGCTTAAAAAACGACGGGGGACGGACAGATACGCAGTATTTT
cdr3_aa: CASSLKNDGGRTDTQYF

v_call: TRBV12-5
clone_size: .
d_call: TRBD2
j_call: TRBJ2-2
cdr3_nt: TGTGCTAGTGGTTTGCAAACGGGACTAGCGGGAGACGGTGTGTCCACCGGGGAGCTGTTTTTT
cdr3_aa: CASGLQTGLAGDGVSTGELFF

v_call: TRBV6-6
clone_size: .
d_call: .
j_call: TRBJ2-1
cdr3_nt: TGTGCCAGCAGAACTAGAGATGAGCAGTTCTTC
cdr3_aa: CASRTRDEQFF

v_call: TRBV19
clone_size: .
d_call: .
j_call: TRBJ2-1
cdr3_nt: TGTGCCAGTAGTATAGACAGCGCCGGGACTCGGGGCTCCTACAATGAGCAGTTCTTC
cdr3_aa: CASSIDSAGTRGSYNEQFF

v_call: TRBV4-1
clone_size: once
d_call: TRBD1
j_call: TRBJ2-2
cdr3_nt: TGCGCCAGCAGCCAAGATATGGGACAGATCGGGGAGCTGTTTTTT
cdr3_aa: CASSQDMGQIGELFF

v_call: TRBV2
clone_size: .
d_call: .
j_call: TRBJ1-1
cdr3_nt: TGTGCCAGGCGGGGGACAATCCATGGGACTGAAGCTTTCTTT
cdr3_aa: CARRGTIHGTEAFF

v_call: TRBV7-9
clone_size: .
d_call: TRBD1
j_call: TRBJ2-2
cdr3_nt: TGTGCCTGTCCCAGGACAGGGATCACCGGGGAGCTGTTTTTT
cdr3_aa: CACPRTGITGELFF

v_call: TRBV5-5
clone_size: .
d_call: .
j_call: TRBJ2-7
cdr3_nt: TGTGCCAGCAGCTTGGTGGGACACTCGTGGTACGAGCAGTACTTC
cdr3_aa: CASSLVGHSWYEQYF

v_call: TRBV27
clone_size: .
d_call: TRBD2
j_call: TRBJ2-1
cdr3_nt: TGTGCCAGCAGGCTAGCGGGGGGGCATGAGCAGTTCTTC
cdr3_aa: CASRLAGGHEQFF

v_call: TRBV11-3
clone_size: .
d_call: TRBD1
j_call: TRBJ2-1
cdr3_nt: TGTGCCAGCAGCCCCCGGGACAGTCCGAATGAGCAGTTCTTC
cdr3_aa: CASSPRDSPNEQFF

v_call: TRBV19
clone_size: .
d_call: .
j_call: TRBJ2-1
cdr3_nt: TGTGCCAGTAGTATTCGCGAATCCGACTACAATGAGCAGTTCTTC
cdr3_aa: CASSIRESDYNEQFF

v_call: TRBV6-1
clone_size: .
d_call: .
j_call: TRBJ1-1
cdr3_nt: TGTGCCAGCAGCTTGGGGGGGACGAACACTGAAGCTTTCTTT
cdr3_aa: CASSLGGTNTEAFF

v_call: TRBV27
clone_size: .
d_call: TRBD2
j_call: TRBJ2-5
cdr3_nt: TGTGCCAGCAGACCCGGGACTAGCGGGAGGGCCCGGGAGACCCAGTACTTC
cdr3_aa: CASRPGTSGRARETQYF

v_call: TRBV6-1
clone_size: .
d_call: .
j_call: TRBJ1-2
cdr3_nt: TGTGCCAGCAGTGAGACTACCAACTATGGCTACACCTTC
cdr3_aa: CASSETTNYGYTF

v_call: TRBV2
clone_size: once
d_call: .
j_call: TRBJ2-5
cdr3_nt: TGTGCCAGCGGGGAACAGGGTCCCGAGACCCAGTACTTC
cdr3_aa: CASGEQGPETQYF

v_call: TRBV11-2
clone_size: once
d_call: .
j_call: TRBJ1-1
cdr3_nt: TGTGCCAGCAGCGAGATGGGACTCCGGAAGTTACGGACTGAAGCTTTCTTT
cdr3_aa: CASSEMGLRKLRTEAFF

v_call: TRBV19
clone_size: .
d_call: TRBD2
j_call: TRBJ2-3
cdr3_nt: TGTGCCAGTAGCGAGCGGGGGGGCAAAGATACGCAGTATTTT
cdr3_aa: CASSERGGKDTQYF

v_call: TRBV5-8
clone_size: .
d_call: .
j_call: TRBJ1-1
cdr3_nt: TGTGCCAGCAGCTTTGCGGTTTTCACTGAAGCTTTCTTT
cdr3_aa: CASSFAVFTEAFF

v_call: TRBV10-3
clone_size: .
d_call: .
j_call: TRBJ2-5
cdr3_nt: TGTGCCATCAGTGAGGAGCGTCAAGAGACCCAGTACTTC
cdr3_aa: CAISEERQETQYF

v_call: TRBV6-1
clone_size: .
d_call: .
j_call: TRBJ2-7
cdr3_nt: TGTGCCAGCAGTGAATTGTTGTCCTACTACGAGCAGTACTTC
cdr3_aa: CASSELLSYYEQYF

v_call: TRBV23-1
clone_size: .
d_call: TRBD1
j_call: TRBJ1-1
cdr3_nt: TGCGCCAGCAGTCAAGGGAGAGGGGGCGCGAATGAAGCTTTCTTT
cdr3_aa: CASSQGRGGANEAFF

v_call: TRBV6-5
clone_size: .
d_call: .
j_call: TRBJ2-1
cdr3_nt: TGTGCCAGCAGTCGCGGGACCCACGGGGGTGGTGAGCAGTTCTTC
cdr3_aa: CASSRGTHGGGEQFF

v_call: TRBV6-1
clone_size: .
d_call: TRBD1
j_call: TRBJ1-5
cdr3_nt: TGTGCCAGCAGGGTCGGGACAGTTAGCAATCAGCCCCAGCATTTT
cdr3_aa: CASRVGTVSNQPQHF

v_call: TRBV28
clone_size: .
d_call: .
j_call: TRBJ2-7
cdr3_nt: TGTGCCAGCAGTTTAAGTCGGTGGAGCTCCTACGAGCAGTACTTC
cdr3_aa: CASSLSRWSSYEQYF

v_call: TRBV4-2
clone_size: .
d_call: .
j_call: TRBJ1-5
cdr3_nt: TGTGCCAGCAGCCAAGATCTAGGCCAGCCCCAGCATTTT
cdr3_aa: CASSQDLGQPQHF

v_call: TRBV6-5
clone_size: .
d_call: .
j_call: TRBJ1-3
cdr3_nt: TGTGCCAGCAGTCGTCAGGGTGTTGGAAACACCATATATTTT
cdr3_aa: CASSRQGVGNTIYF

v_call: TRBV4-1
clone_size: .
d_call: .
j_call: TRBJ1-1
cdr3_nt: TGCGCCAGCAGCCAAGGGTTAAGCGGGGCTCGTTCCGGTGAAGCTTTCTTT
cdr3_aa: CASSQGLSGARSGEAFF

v_call: TRBV10-1
clone_size: .
d_call: .
j_call: TRBJ1-5
cdr3_nt: TGCGCCAGCAGGGCCGGGAACCTTAATCAGCCCCAGCATTTT
cdr3_aa: CASRAGNLNQPQHF

v_call: TRBV30
clone_size: .
d_call: .
j_call: TRBJ2-1
cdr3_nt: TGTGCCGGTCGGCAGGGGTACAATGAGCAGTTCTTC
cdr3_aa: CAGRQGYNEQFF

v_call: TRBV6-1
clone_size: .
d_call: .
j_call: TRBJ1-6
cdr3_nt: TGTGCCAGCAGTGAACCGGAGGGTTCTTCACCCCTCCACTTT
cdr3_aa: CASSEPEGSSPLHF

v_call: TRBV13
clone_size: .
d_call: .
j_call: TRBJ1-1
cdr3_nt: TGTGCCAGCAGCCTGACGCGGCAAGTGAACACTGAAGCTTTCTTT
cdr3_aa: CASSLTRQVNTEAFF

v_call: TRBV6-1
clone_size: .
d_call: TRBD2
j_call: TRBJ2-1
cdr3_nt: TGTGCCAGCAGTGAAGCAGGGGCGGGAGGGCTGAGTGAGCAGTTCTTC
cdr3_aa: CASSEAGAGGLSEQFF

v_call: TRBV6-1
clone_size: .
d_call: TRBD1
j_call: TRBJ1-5
cdr3_nt: TGTGCCAGCAAAGGGTTGCGGACAGGGGACCAGCCCCAGCATTTT
cdr3_aa: CASKGLRTGDQPQHF

v_call: TRBV10-3
clone_size: .
d_call: .
j_call: TRBJ2-3
cdr3_nt: TGTGCCATCAGTGGACAGTTCTTGAGCACAGATACGCAGTATTTT
cdr3_aa: CAISGQFLSTDTQYF

v_call: TRBV5-6
clone_size: .
d_call: .
j_call: TRBJ1-4
cdr3_nt: TGTGCCAGCAGCCCAGAAAAGGGGGACCCAGGGGAAAAACTGTTTTTT
cdr3_aa: CASSPEKGDPGEKLFF

v_call: TRBV27
clone_size: .
d_call: .
j_call: TRBJ2-5
cdr3_nt: TGTGCCAGCAGCCCAGACCAAGAGACCCAGTACTTC
cdr3_aa: CASSPDQETQYF

v_call: TRBV4-3
clone_size: .
d_call: TRBD2
j_call: TRBJ2-7
cdr3_nt: TGCGCCAGCAGCCAAGAAATAGGAGAGGCGGGAGGCCTCTACGAGCAGTACTTC
cdr3_aa: CASSQEIGEAGGLYEQYF

v_call: TRBV29-1
clone_size: .
d_call: .
j_call: TRBJ2-1
cdr3_nt: TGCAGCCTGCGCGACTCCTACAATGAGCAGTTCTTC
cdr3_aa: CSLRDSYNEQFF

v_call: TRBV4-3
clone_size: .
d_call: TRBD2
j_call: TRBJ2-1
cdr3_nt: TGCGCCAGCAGCCAAGTTAGCGGGAGCTCCTACAATGAGCAGTTCTTC
cdr3_aa: CASSQVSGSSYNEQFF

v_call: TRBV15
clone_size: .
d_call: .
j_call: TRBJ2-2
cdr3_nt: TGTGCCACCAGCAGAGATAGCGTGGATCGGGAGCTGTTTTTT
cdr3_aa: CATSRDSVDRELFF

v_call: TRBV7-9
clone_size: .
d_call: .
j_call: TRBJ2-1
cdr3_nt: TGTGCCAGCAGCTTGTCAGGGGACAATGAGCAGTTCTTC
cdr3_aa: CASSLSGDNEQFF

v_call: TRBV27
clone_size: .
d_call: TRBD1
j_call: TRBJ1-1
cdr3_nt: TGTGCCAGCAGTTTGGCGGGACAGGGGACGAACACTGAAGCTTTCTTT
cdr3_aa: CASSLAGQGTNTEAFF

v_call: TRBV29-1
clone_size: few
d_call: TRBD1
j_call: TRBJ1-1
cdr3_nt: TGCAGCGTCGTGCGAGGGACAGGGGCTGGTGAAGCTTTCTTT
cdr3_aa: CSVVRGTGAGEAFF

v_call: TRBV27
clone_size: once
d_call: .
j_call: TRBJ1-1
cdr3_nt: TGTGCCAGCAGTTTCGCGGGGGGCGGGGGGACTGAAGCTTTCTTT
cdr3_aa: CASSFAGGGGTEAFF

v_call: TRBV18
clone_size: .
d_call: .
j_call: TRBJ2-5
cdr3_nt: TGTGCCAGCTCGCCTGGTTCTGGGAGAGAGACCCAGTACTTC
cdr3_aa: CASSPGSGRETQYF

v_call: TRBV7-3
clone_size: .
d_call: TRBD1
j_call: TRBJ1-2
cdr3_nt: TGTGCCAGCAGCACCCTGACAGGGTTTGATGGCTACACCTTC
cdr3_aa: CASSTLTGFDGYTF

v_call: TRBV13
clone_size: .
d_call: TRBD2
j_call: TRBJ2-3
cdr3_nt: TGTGCCAGCAGCTTTCCGACGCGACTAGCGGGAGGGCGGTGTTCAGATACGCAGTATTTT
cdr3_aa: CASSFPTRLAGGRCSDTQYF

v_call: TRBV27
clone_size: .
d_call: TRBD1
j_call: TRBJ1-5
cdr3_nt: TGTGCCAGCAGTTTTGACAGGGATGGCAATCAGCCCCAGCATTTT
cdr3_aa: CASSFDRDGNQPQHF

v_call: TRBV30
clone_size: .
d_call: TRBD1
j_call: TRBJ2-7
cdr3_nt: TGTGCCTGGGGGACAGGGGGTTTTTTCGAGCAGTACTTC
cdr3_aa: CAWGTGGFFEQYF

v_call: TRBV6-6
clone_size: .
d_call: .
j_call: TRBJ1-3
cdr3_nt: TGTGCCAGCAGTCACGAGGGATCTGGAAACACCATATATTTT
cdr3_aa: CASSHEGSGNTIYF

v_call: TRBV19
clone_size: .
d_call: .
j_call: TRBJ2-1
cdr3_nt: TGTGCCAGTAGTATGGGAGTGAGCTCCTACAATGAGCAGTTCTTC
cdr3_aa: CASSMGVSSYNEQFF